This T cell receptor (beta chain) was documented in a study of T cell changes during pregnancy in multiple sclerosis. This clone was recorded once. The repertoire was sequenced with immunoSEQ multiplex PCR; TCRdb's copy has only in-frame clones and lacks some. The table includes some 71,000 clones, around 92% detected once. The CDR3 spans 15 residues. Germline V lookup: CDR1 SGHTA, CDR2 FQGTGA. V shed 4 bases and J shed 1 base, with 13 bases lying between them. The V and J genes are TRBV7-3 and TRBJ1-2; the D gene is possibly TRBD1 (6 bases). The sequencing here drew on peripheral blood, taken after pregnancy. This sequence was found in a female donor with multiple sclerosis, enrolled in a pregnancy study. The CDR3 sequence is CASSSGQPVNYGYTF. The CDR3 DNA reads TGTGCCAGCAGCTCCGGACAGCCGGTTAACTATGGCTACACCTTC. Full variable domain (missing parts from reference TRBV7-3 and TRBJ1-2): GAGVSQTPSNKVTEKGKYVELRCDPISGHTALYWYRQSLGQGPEFLIYFQGTGAADDSGLPNDRFFAVRPEGSVSTLKIQRTERGDSAVYLCASSSGQPVNYGYTFGSGTRLTVV.